Shown below are 10 T cell receptor beta chains from a single sample sequenced in a study of cytomegalovirus exposure and HLA in healthy donors. This PCR relied on a set of 60 Vbeta primers and 13 Jbeta primers. Profiling relied on immunoSEQ multiplex PCR, and the TCRdb table lists in-frame clones only, not all of them. The data show 190,000 or so clones, with around 86% seen just once and roughly 10% held by the top ten. The sequencing input was PBMCs. The receptors derive from a woman in her forties or fifties in good health and CMV-seropositive.

CDR3 sequence reads: CASSATGTSGPEQYF. The CDR3, as DNA: TGTGCCAGCAGTGCTACCGGGACTAGCGGCCCAGAGCAGTACTTC. J is TRBJ2-5 and V is TRBV2; 11 bases fit TRBD2. CDR1 is SNHLY, CDR2 FYNNEI, per germline. This CDR3 has 15 residues. The J segment lost 11 bases and the V segment lost 4 bases, leaving 12 bases of the junction unmatched.

V gene TRBV6-5 combines with J gene TRBJ1-5; 8 nucleotides agree with TRBD1. The CDR3 runs to 15 residues. Trimming at V came to 10 bases and at J to 4 bases, leaving 12 bases not matched to a gene. Germline CDR1 is MNHEY and CDR2 is SVGAGI. CDR3 coding DNA: TGTGCCATAAAGGGCGGGACAGGCAAAAATCAGCCCCAGCATTTT. It translates to CAIKGGTGKNQPQHF.

The chain uses TRBV9 and TRBJ2-7; 7 bases fit TRBD2. The CDR3 spans 16 residues. With 2 bases clipped from V and 4 bases from J, the junction kept 12 bases outside the gene matches. Germline V lookup: CDR1 SGDLS, CDR2 YYNGEE. Here the CDR3 reads CASSVRDYGEGYEQYF. CDR3 nucleotide sequence: TGTGCCAGCAGCGTGAGGGACTACGGGGAGGGTTACGAGCAGTACTTC.

The CDR3 bases are TGTGCCTGGAGTGCTAGCGGGGGCGACACCGGGGAGCTGTTTTTT. Amino acids: CAWSASGGDTGELFF. The chain recombines TRBV30 with TRBJ2-2; 10 bases fit TRBD2. The CDR3 is 15 amino acids. V lost 1 base, J lost 3 bases, and 2 bases stayed unmatched. Germline loops: CDR1 GTSNPN, CDR2 SVGIG (reference sequence).

This chain links TRBV19 with TRBJ2-7; 7 nucleotides line up with TRBD1. V dropped 5 bases and J dropped 5; count of bases not matched to a gene: 12. The V gene's germline CDR1 is LNHDA and CDR2 SQIVND (reference sequence). The CDR3 is 15 amino acids. CDR3 protein: CASSRARDSLNEQYF. The CDR3 DNA sequence: TGTGCCAGTAGTCGTGCCCGGGACAGCTTGAACGAGCAGTACTTC.

CDR3 amino acids: CSVAQGGNYGYTF. The CDR3 nucleotides read TGCAGCGTTGCACAGGGGGGTAACTATGGCTACACCTTC. The V gene is TRBV29-1, the J gene TRBJ1-2, with TRBD1 matching over 8 bases. The CDR3 sequence is 13 residues long. The J segment lost 1 base and the V segment lost 4 bases, leaving 2 bases of the junction unmatched. Looked up from germline, CDR1 is SQVTM and CDR2 is ANQGSEA.

The chain links TRBV5-1 to TRBJ1-3, with no clear D. The germline V and J ends were trimmed by 4 bases and 0 bases, with 5 bases remaining between them. Germline CDR1 is SGHRS and CDR2 is YFSETQ. The CDR3 consists of 13 residues. For the CDR3, the DNA is TGCGCCAGCAGCCCTAGCTCTGGAAACACCATATATTTT. Translation: CASSPSSGNTIYF.

V usage is TRBV5-1 and J usage is TRBJ2-2; 10 positions agree with TRBD1. The CDR3 sequence is 16 residues long. Germline-derived CDR1 and CDR2 are SGHRS and YFSETQ. Trimming removed 1 base from V and 4 bases from J; junction bases left unmatched: 4. CDR3 in amino acids: CASSLSRTGGTGELFF. The CDR3 bases are TGCGCCAGCAGCTTGTCCAGGACAGGGGGCACCGGGGAGCTGTTTTTT.

The rearrangement joins TRBV2 to TRBJ2-1; a possible D gene is TRBD2 (5 bases). The CDR3 sequence is 11 residues long. Deletions cut 7 bases from V and 9 bases from J, with 10 bases between. Germline CDR1 SNHLY, CDR2 FYNNEI. CDR3 DNA: TGTGCCAGCATGTCTGGAGGTGAGCAGTTCTTC. It codes for CASMSGGEQFF.

This clone was seen only once. For the CDR3, the DNA is TGTGCCAGCAGCGTAGTGACAGGCTTGGGGGAGACCCAGTACTTC. Translating it yields CASSVVTGLGETQYF. V usage is TRBV9 and J usage is TRBJ2-5; TRBD1 is a possible D gene (6 bases). V was pared by 0 bases and J by 5 bases, with 14 bases between. The CDR3 spans 15 residues. In germline, CDR1 is SGDLS, CDR2 YYNGEE.